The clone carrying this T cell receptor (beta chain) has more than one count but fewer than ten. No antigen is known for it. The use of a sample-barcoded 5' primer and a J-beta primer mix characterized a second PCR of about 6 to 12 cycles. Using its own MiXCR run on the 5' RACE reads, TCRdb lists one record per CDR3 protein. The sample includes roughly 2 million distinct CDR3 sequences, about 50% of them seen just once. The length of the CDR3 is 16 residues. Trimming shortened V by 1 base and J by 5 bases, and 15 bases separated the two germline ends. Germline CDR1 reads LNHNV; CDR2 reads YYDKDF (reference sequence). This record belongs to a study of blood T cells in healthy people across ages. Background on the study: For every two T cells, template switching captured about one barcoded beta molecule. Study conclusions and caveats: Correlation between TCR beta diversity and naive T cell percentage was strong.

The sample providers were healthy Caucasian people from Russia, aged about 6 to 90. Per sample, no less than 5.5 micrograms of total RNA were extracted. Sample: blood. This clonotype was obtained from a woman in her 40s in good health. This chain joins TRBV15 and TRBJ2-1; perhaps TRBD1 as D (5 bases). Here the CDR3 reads CATSRGFQGQNNEQFF. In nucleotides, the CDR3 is TGTGCCACCAGCAGAGGGTTCCAGGGCCAAAACAATGAGCAGTTCTTC.